Shown below are 5 T cell receptor beta chains from a single sample sequenced in a study of tumor-infiltrating lymphocytes in primary liver carcinoma (dated by TCRdb to the late 2010s). Blood RNA was extracted from unsorted whole blood with TRIzol reagent; germline DNA came from the DNeasy Blood & Tissue kit. These reads were obtained on an Illumina HiSeq 2500. Starting from around 520 ng total RNA, TCRbeta-specific cDNA was produced by reverse transcription with a constant-region primer and ProtoScript II reverse transcriptase. Three nested multiplex PCR rounds, following a slightly modified ARM-PCR procedure, were used to build the TCRbeta libraries. The first two PCR rounds used multiplex TRBV1-TRBV30 forward primers with a Cbeta reverse primer, each for approximately 11 cycles. TCRdb handled the public reads itself, with Q25 trimming in fastp and clone calling in MiXCR, and kept productive beta chains. Every distinct CDR3 protein forms one entry, paired with its most common genes and DNA. Counted in this sample were some 320,000 distinct CDR3 sequences; approximately 60% of them appeared once. The leading ten clones occupy 9% to 10% of the sample.

The sequenced sample was peripheral blood. Receptors originate from a man aged 40-55 years with primary liver carcinoma and hepatitis B virus infection.

As for this clonotype: A much larger clone differs by one base, so this may be a read error. For the CDR3, the DNA is TGTGCCAGCAATCCCTCAGGGGGGCTGAGCTCCTACGAGCAGTACTTC. It encodes CASNPSGGLSSYEQYF. The chain has TRBV6-6 and TRBJ2-7; maybe TRBD1 (7 bases). V was trimmed by 7 bases and J by 0 bases, leaving 19 bases between them. This CDR3 has 16 residues. CDR1 and CDR2 from the germline V gene are MNHNY and SVGAGI (reference sequence).

J is TRBJ2-7 and V is TRBV4-1, with TRBD2 matching over 10 bases. Germline CDR1 is MGHRA and CDR2 is YSYEKL. V lost 1 base and J lost 3; bases outside the gene matches: 3. The CDR3 has 15 amino acids. CDR3 nucleotide sequence: TGCGCCAGCAGCCAAGGGACTAGCGGATACTACGAGCAGTACTTC. Protein sequence: CASSQGTSGYYEQYF.

The chain has TRBV5-1 and TRBJ2-1; 7 positions agree with TRBD2. Per the germline V gene, CDR1 is SGHRS and CDR2 is YFSETQ. The CDR3 extends over 16 amino acids. V lost 4 bases, J lost 0 bases, and 7 bases stayed unmatched. CDR3 bases: TGCGCCAGCAGCGCAGCTAGCGGTGTCTCCTACAATGAGCAGTTCTTC. The encoded protein is CASSAASGVSYNEQFF.

About this clonotype: The conserved final phenylalanine or tryptophan is absent from the CDR3, which likely points to a read error. The chain employs TRBV29-1 and TRBJ2-7; TRBD1 agrees at 7 bases. V trimming: 4 bases; J trimming: 4 bases; junction bases outside the gene matches: 4. The CDR3 totals 12 residues. Germline values: CDR1 SQVTM, CDR2 ANQGSEA. The CDR3 here is CSVGGQSYEQYL. For the CDR3, the DNA is TGCAGCGTTGGGGGACAGTCTTACGAGCAGTACTTA.

This clonotype was seen repeatedly, ten times or more. The J gene is TRBJ2-7, the V gene TRBV12-3 or TRBV12-4; TRBD2 aligns across 11 bases. This CDR3 has 18 amino acids. The V gene end was trimmed by 4 bases and the J gene end by 5 bases; junction bases not matched to a gene: 16. CDR3 DNA sequence: TGTGCCAGCAGTTCTACTAGCGGGAGCCTTTTAATTCCCCACGAGCAGTACTTC. It specifies CASSSTSGSLLIPHEQYF.